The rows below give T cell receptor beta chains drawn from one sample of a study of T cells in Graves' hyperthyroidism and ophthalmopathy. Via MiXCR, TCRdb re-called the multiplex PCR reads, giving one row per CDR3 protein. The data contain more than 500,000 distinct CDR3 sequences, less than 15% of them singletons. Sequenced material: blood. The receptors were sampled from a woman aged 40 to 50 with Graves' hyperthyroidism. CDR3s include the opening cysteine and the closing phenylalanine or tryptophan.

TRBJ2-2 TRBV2 CATHPGQGSGELFF
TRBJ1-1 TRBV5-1 CASGLGQGFAEAFF
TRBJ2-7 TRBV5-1 CASRPSGSSSYEQYF
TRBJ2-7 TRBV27 CASSLENGPTYEQYF
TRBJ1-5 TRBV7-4 CASSPGGTGNQPQHF
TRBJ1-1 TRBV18 CASSPKGGDTEAFF
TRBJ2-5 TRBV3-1 CASSQGGTIKETQYF
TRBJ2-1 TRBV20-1 CSARTGTSGSRANEQFF
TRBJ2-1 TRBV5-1 CASSLDSNEQFF
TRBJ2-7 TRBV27 CASSFLGLTNEQYF
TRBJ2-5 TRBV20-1 CSARASQKETQYF
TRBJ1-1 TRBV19 CASSTSGTGTEAFF
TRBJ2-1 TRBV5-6 CASRQQGSYNEQFF
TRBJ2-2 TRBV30 CAWRFGRSVTGELFF
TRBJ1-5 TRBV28 CASSPLPGKSNQPQHF
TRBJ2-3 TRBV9 CASSVERPGASSTDTQYF
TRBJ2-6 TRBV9 CASSAPEGANVLTF
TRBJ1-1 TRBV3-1 CASSLMEDTEAFF
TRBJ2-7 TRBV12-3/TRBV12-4 CASSLLQPPSEQYF
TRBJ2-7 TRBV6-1 CASRQTGTGKNEQYF
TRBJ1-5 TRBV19 CASSILSNNQPQHF
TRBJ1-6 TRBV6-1 CASSQDRVALHF
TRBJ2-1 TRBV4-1 CASSQVGTSGRSYNEQFF
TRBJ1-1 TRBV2 CASFIGNTEAFF
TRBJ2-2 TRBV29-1 CSVGQGAGGELFF
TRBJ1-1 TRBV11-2 CASSLAQTKAFF
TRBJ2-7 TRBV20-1 CSATPGLAGDHEQYF
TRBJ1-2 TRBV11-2 CASSPASVSRVYGYTF
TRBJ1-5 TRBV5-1 CASSLGTPDQPQHF
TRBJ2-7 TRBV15 CATSREAILGEQYF
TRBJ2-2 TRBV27 CASRGTNGELFF
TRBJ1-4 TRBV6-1 CASKMDGTNEKLFF
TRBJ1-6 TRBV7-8 CASSQSPATGNNSPLHF
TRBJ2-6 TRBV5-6 CAGTSRRGSGANVLTF
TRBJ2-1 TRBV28 CASSLRSYYNEQLF
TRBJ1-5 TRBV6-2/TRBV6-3 CASSYYGNQPQHF
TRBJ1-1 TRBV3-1 CASSHIRNTEAFF
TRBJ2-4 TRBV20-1 CSATRDRGNIQYF
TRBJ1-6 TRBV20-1 CSARDGGYNSPLHF